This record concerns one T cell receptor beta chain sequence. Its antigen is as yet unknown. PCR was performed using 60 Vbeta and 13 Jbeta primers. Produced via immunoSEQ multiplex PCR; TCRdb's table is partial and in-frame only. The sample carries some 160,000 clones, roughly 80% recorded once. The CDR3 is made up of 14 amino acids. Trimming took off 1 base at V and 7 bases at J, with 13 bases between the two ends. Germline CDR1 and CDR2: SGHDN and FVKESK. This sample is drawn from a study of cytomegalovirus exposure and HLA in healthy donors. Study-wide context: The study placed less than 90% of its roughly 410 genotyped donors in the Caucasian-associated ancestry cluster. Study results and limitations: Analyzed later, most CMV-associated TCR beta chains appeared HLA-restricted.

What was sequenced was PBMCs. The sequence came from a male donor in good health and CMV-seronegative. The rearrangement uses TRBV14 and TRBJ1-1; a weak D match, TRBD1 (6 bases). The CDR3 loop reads CASSQAQGFGEAFF. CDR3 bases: TGTGCCAGCAGCCAAGCTCAGGGGTTCGGTGAAGCTTTCTTT.